This T cell receptor beta chain was identified in a study of T cells in Graves' hyperthyroidism and ophthalmopathy. Study in general: Peripheral blood was secured at the point of initial diagnosis, before any treatment. Study-level findings and limits: Median prediction lead before ophthalmopathy onset was 5 to 7.5 months with the model. Ophthalmopathy and stable hyperthyroidism were told apart by a 13 V-J model.

RNA transcripts served as the template for amplifying TCR beta CDR3 regions. The HTBI primer set drove a first-round RT-PCR of the TCR CDR3. A single record per CDR3 protein comes from TCRdb applying MiXCR to the multiplex PCR reads. The top ten clones hold 5.8% of a sample with hundreds of thousands of distinct CDR3 sequences, about 15% of them seen once. Germline V gives CDR1 MNHEY, CDR2 SVGEGT. The junction had 1 base not matched to a gene; V was cut back by 8 bases and J by 2 bases. The length of the CDR3 is 13 residues. Clinical symptoms, serum thyroxine, TRAb, thyroid ultrasound and orbital computed tomography informed diagnoses. This clonotype was detected a few times. No antigen is known for it.

What was sequenced was blood. The rearrangement uses TRBV6-2 or TRBV6-3 and TRBJ2-7, with TRBD2 matching over 12 bases. This receptor was identified in a woman in her twenties or thirties with Graves' hyperthyroidism that later progressed to Graves' ophthalmopathy. CDR3 loop: CASGLAGPYEQYF. The DNA of the CDR3 is TGTGCCAGCGGACTAGCGGGACCCTACGAGCAGTACTTC.